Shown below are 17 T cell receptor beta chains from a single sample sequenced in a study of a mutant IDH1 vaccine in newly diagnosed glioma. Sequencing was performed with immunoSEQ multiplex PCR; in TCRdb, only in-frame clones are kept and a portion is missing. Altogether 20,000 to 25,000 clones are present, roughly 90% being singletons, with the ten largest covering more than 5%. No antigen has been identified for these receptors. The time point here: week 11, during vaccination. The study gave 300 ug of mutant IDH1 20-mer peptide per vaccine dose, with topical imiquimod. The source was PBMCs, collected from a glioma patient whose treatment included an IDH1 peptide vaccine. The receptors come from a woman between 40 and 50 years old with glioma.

This CDR3 reads CASSHRAGDTQYF. The CDR3, as DNA: TGCGCCAGCAGCCACCGAGCGGGAGATACGCAGTATTTT. The chain couples TRBV4-1 to TRBJ2-3; weak D call: TRBD2 (6 bases). The V end lost 3 bases, the J end lost 5 bases, and 9 bases lay between the germline ends. From germline, CDR1 is MGHRA and CDR2 YSYEKL. This CDR3 is 13 amino acids long.

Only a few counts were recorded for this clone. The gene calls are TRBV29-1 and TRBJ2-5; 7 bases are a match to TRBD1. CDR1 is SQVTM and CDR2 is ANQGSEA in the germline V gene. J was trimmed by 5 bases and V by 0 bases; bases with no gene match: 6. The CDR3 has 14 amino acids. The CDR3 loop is CSVEDGDSRETQYF. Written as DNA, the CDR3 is TGCAGCGTTGAAGATGGGGACAGTAGGGAGACCCAGTACTTC.

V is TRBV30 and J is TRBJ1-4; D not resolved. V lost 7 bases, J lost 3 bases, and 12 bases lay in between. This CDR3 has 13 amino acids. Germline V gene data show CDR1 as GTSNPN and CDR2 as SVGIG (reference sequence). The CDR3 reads CAYEKGANEKLFF. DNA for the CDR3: TGTGCCTATGAAAAGGGAGCTAATGAAAAACTGTTTTTT.

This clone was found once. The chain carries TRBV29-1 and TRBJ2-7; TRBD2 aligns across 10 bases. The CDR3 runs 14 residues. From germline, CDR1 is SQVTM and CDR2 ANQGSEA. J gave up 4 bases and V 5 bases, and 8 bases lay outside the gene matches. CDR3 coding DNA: TGCAGCGTTACCCGGTCTAGCGGGAGTTACGAGCAGTACTTC. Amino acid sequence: CSVTRSSGSYEQYF.

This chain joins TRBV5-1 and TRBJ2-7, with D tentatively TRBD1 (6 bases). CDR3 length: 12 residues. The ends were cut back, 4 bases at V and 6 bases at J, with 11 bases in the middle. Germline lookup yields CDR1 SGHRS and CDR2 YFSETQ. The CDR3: CASSTTGTEQYF. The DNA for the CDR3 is TGCGCCAGCAGCACTACAGGGACCGAGCAGTACTTC. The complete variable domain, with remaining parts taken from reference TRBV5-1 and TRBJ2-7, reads KAGVTQTPRYLIKTRGQQVTLSCSPISGHRSVSWYQQTPGQGLQFLFEYFSETQRNKGNFPGRFSGRQFSNSRSEMNVSTLELGDSALYLCASSTTGTEQYFGPGTRLTVT.

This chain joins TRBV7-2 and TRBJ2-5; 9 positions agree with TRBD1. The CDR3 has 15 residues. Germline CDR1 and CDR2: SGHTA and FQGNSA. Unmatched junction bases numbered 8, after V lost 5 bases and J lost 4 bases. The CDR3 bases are TGTGCCAGCAGCCTCGGGACAGGGCGACGAGAGACCCAGTACTTC. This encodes CASSLGTGRRETQYF.

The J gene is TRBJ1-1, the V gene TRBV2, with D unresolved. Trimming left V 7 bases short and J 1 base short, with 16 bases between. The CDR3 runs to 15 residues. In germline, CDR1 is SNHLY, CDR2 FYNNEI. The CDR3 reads CASKEADGPNTEAFF. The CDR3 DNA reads TGTGCCAGCAAGGAAGCGGACGGACCGAACACTGAAGCTTTCTTT. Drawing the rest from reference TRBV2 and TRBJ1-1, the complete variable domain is EPEVTQTPSHQVTQMGQEVILRCVPISNHLYFYWYRQILGQKVEFLVSFYNNEISEKSEIFDDQFSVERPDGSNFTLKIRSTKLEDSAMYFCASKEADGPNTEAFFGQGTRLTVV.

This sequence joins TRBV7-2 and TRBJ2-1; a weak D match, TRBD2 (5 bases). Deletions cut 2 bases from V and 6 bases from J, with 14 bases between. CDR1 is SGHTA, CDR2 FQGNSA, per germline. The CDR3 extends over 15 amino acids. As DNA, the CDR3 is TGTGCCAGCAGCTTAAGAATTAGGCGGGCCAATGAGCAGTTCTTC. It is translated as CASSLRIRRANEQFF.

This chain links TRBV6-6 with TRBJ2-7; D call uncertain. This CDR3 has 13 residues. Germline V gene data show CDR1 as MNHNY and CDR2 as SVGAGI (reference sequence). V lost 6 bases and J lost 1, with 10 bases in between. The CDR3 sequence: CASSSMSSYEQYF. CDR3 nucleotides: TGTGCCAGCAGCTCTATGAGTTCCTACGAGCAGTACTTC.

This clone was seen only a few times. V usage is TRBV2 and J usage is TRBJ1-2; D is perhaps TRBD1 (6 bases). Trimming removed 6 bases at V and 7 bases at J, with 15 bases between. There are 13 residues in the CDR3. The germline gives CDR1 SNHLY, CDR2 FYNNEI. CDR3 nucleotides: TGTGCCAGCAGCGATAGGGGGGGAGGTGGCTACACCTTC. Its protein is CASSDRGGGGYTF.

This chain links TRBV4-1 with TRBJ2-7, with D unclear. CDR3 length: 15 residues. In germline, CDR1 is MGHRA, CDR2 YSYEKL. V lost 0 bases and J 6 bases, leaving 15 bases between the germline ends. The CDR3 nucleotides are TGCGCCAGCAGCCAAGATACGGGCCTTTGGGGCGAGCAGTACTTC. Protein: CASSQDTGLWGEQYF.

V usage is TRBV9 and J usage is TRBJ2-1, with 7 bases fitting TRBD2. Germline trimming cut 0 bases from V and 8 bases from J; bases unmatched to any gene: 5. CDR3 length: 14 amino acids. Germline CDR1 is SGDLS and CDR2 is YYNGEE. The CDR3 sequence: CASSVGTSGYEQFF. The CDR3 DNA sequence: TGTGCCAGCAGCGTAGGGACTAGTGGGTATGAGCAGTTCTTC.

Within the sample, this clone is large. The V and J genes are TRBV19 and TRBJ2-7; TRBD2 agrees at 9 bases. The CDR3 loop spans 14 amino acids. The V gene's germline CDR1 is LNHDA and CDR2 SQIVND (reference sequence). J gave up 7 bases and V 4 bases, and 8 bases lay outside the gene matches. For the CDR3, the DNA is TGTGCCAGTAGTACTAGCGGGACCCAGCGGGAGCAGTACTTC. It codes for CASSTSGTQREQYF.

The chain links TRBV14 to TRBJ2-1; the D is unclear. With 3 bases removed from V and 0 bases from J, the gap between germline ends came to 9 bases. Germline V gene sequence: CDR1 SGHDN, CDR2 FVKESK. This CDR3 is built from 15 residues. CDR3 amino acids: CASSQLKYSYNEQFF. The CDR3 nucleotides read TGTGCCAGCAGCCAGCTTAAGTACTCCTACAATGAGCAGTTCTTC.

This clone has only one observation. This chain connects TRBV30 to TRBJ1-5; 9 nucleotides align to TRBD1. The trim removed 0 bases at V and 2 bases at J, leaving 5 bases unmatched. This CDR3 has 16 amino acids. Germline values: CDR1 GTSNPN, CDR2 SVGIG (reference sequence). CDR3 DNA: TGTGCCTGGAGTGTACGGGACAGGGCCGGCAATCAGCCCCAGCATTTT. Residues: CAWSVRDRAGNQPQHF.

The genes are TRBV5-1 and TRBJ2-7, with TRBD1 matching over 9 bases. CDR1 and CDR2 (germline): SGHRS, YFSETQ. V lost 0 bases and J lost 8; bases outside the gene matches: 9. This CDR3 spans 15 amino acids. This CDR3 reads CASSLGDREDNQQYF. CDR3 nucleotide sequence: TGCGCCAGCAGCTTGGGGGACAGGGAAGATAACCAGCAGTACTTC.

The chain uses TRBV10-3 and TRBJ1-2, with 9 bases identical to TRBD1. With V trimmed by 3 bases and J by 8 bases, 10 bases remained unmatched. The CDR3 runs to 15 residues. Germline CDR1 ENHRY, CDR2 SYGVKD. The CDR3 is CAISERDRAAGGYTF. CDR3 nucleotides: TGTGCCATCAGTGAAAGGGACAGGGCGGCGGGAGGCTACACCTTC.